This TCR beta chain was sequenced for a study of cytomegalovirus exposure and HLA in healthy donors. In the study overall: Researchers found that about four fifths of some 400 genotyped donors fell within the Caucasian-associated ancestry cluster.

The CDR3 length is 16 residues. Germline assignment: CDR1 SGHVS and CDR2 FQNEAQ. Losses at the gene ends were 7 bases for V and 2 bases for J; bases not matched to a gene: 7. In the PCR, 60 Vbeta and 13 Jbeta primers were used. The method was immunoSEQ multiplex PCR; TCRdb's version includes in-frame clones alone and lacks a portion of them. The sample consists of some 200,000 clones, around 64% of them appearing once. A remark on this clone: As yet, its antigen is unknown.

The study, taken as a whole, reports: Approximately 18,000 TCR beta sequences were associated with HLA alleles at 0.05 false discovery rate in a later analysis. Analysis was carried out at a later point, and it linked a missense DCLRE1C variant to TCR beta V- and J-gene trimming. The HLA-A and HLA-B alleles of most subjects were reportedly predicted accurately from TCR beta sequences.

The TCR comes from a man between 40 and 49 years old in good health and CMV-seropositive. The sequenced sample was PBMCs. This chain joins TRBV7-8 and TRBJ2-3, with 12 positions matching TRBD2. The chain's CDR3 is CASTQGTSGYTDTQYF. The CDR3 nucleotides are TGTGCCAGCACCCAGGGGACTAGCGGGTACACAGATACGCAGTATTTT.